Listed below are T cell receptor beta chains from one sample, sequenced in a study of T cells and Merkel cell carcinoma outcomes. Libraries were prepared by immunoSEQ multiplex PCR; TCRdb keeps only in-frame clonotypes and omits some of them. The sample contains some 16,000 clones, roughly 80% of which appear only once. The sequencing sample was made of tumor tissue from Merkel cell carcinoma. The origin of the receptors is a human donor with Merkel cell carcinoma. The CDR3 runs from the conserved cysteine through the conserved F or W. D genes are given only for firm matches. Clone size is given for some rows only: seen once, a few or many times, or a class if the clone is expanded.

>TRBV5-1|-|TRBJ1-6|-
TGCGCCAGCAGCGGACTGTTGGATTCACCCCTCCACTTT
CASSGLLDSPLHF
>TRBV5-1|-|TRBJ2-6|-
TGCGCCAGCAGCTTGGGCGGGCAGGTATCCTCCGGGGCCAACGTCCTGACTTTC
CASSLGGQVSSGANVLTF
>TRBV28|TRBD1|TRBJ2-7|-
TGTGCCAGCAGTTTACAGGGACAGATCTTCTACGAGCAGTACTTC
CASSLQGQIFYEQYF
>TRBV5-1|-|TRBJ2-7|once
TGCGCCAGCAGCCAAAGCTTGACGACCTACGAGCAGTACTTC
CASSQSLTTYEQYF
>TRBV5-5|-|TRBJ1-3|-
TGTGCCAGCGGAGGGGGGTTGGCTGGAAACACCATATATTTT
CASGGGLAGNTIYF
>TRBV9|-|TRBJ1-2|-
TGTGCCAGCAGCGTAGGTGGGGAGGCCTATGGCTACACCTTC
CASSVGGEAYGYTF
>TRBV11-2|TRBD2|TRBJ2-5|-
TGTGCCAGCAGCCACGGGACTAGCTTCCAAGAGACCCAGTACTTC
CASSHGTSFQETQYF
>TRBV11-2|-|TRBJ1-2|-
TGTGCCAGCAGCCTCGGGGACCTGCGGAGCTATGGCTACACCTTC
CASSLGDLRSYGYTF
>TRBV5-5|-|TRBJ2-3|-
TGTGCCAGCAGCTGGGATACTGGCACAGATACGCAGTATTTT
CASSWDTGTDTQYF
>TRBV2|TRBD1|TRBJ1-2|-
TGTGCCAGCAGTGAAGCGAGACAGGGGGAAGGCTACACCTTC
CASSEARQGEGYTF
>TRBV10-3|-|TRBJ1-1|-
TGTGCCATCAGTGAGGGGCGGGGGACTGAAGCTTTCTTT
CAISEGRGTEAFF
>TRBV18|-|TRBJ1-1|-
TGTGCCAGCTCACCTGGACAAAAAACTGAAGCTTTCTTT
CASSPGQKTEAFF
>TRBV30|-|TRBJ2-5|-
TGTGCCTGGACACTTTCCAACGCCCAGTACTTC
CAWTLSNAQYF
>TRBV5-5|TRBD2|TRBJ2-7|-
TGTGCCAGCAGCTACCAGGGGACTAGCGGATTCTACGAGCAGTACTTC
CASSYQGTSGFYEQYF
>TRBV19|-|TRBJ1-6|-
TGTGCCAGTAGTATAGGTGGGAATTCACCCCTCCACTTT
CASSIGGNSPLHF